These 23 T cell receptor beta chains share one sample of origin, sequenced in a study of blood T cells in healthy people across ages. The authors ran a second PCR of 7 to 11 cycles using a sample-barcoded 5' primer and a J-beta primer mix. TCRdb ran MiXCR on the 5' RACE reads and lists one entry per CDR3 protein. This table holds fewer than 2,000,000 distinct CDR3 sequences, 30% to 35% found once. Sequencing input: blood. Receptors originate from a woman between 25 and 40 years old in good health.

This chain connects TRBV10-2 to TRBJ1-1, with D unresolved. The CDR3 is 14 residues long. Looked up from germline, CDR1 is WSHSY and CDR2 is SAAADI. V was pared by 3 bases and J by 9 bases, with 17 bases between. CDR3 bases: TGCGCCAGCAGTGAAGATCCCCGGAGAGAAAAAGCTTTCTTT. This translates into CASSEDPRREKAFF.

Written as DNA, the CDR3 is TGCGCCAGCAGCCCACGGACTAGCGGGGGGCAGGAGGCCAACGTCCTGACTTTC. It translates to CASSPRTSGGQEANVLTF. The rearrangement uses TRBV4-1 and TRBJ2-6; 14 nucleotides align to TRBD2. Unmatched junction bases numbered 8, after V lost 4 bases and J lost 6 bases. Germline V gives CDR1 MGHRA, CDR2 YSYEKL. The CDR3 totals 18 residues.

Ten or more counts support this clonotype. The chain has TRBV10-3 and TRBJ1-2; D gene unclear. CDR3 length: 13 amino acids. V lost 4 bases to trimming and J lost 3 bases, with 9 bases between them. The V gene's germline CDR1 is ENHRY and CDR2 SYGVKD. Here the CDR3 DNA reads TGTGCCATCAGTGTGTCCGGTGACTATGGCTACACCTTC. It is translated as CAISVSGDYGYTF.

There are a few counts of this clonotype. The gene calls are TRBV28 and TRBJ1-2; D not certain. V lost 3 bases, J lost 5 bases, and 13 bases lay in between. Germline V CDR1 and CDR2: MDHEN, SYDVKM. The CDR3 is 14 amino acids. The CDR3 reads CASSLARSPYGYTF. The CDR3, as DNA: TGTGCCAGCAGTTTGGCAAGGAGCCCGTATGGCTACACCTTC.

V is TRBV5-1 and J is TRBJ2-5; D not resolved. V lost 0 bases to trimming and J lost 12 bases, with 15 bases between them. Looked up from germline, CDR1 is SGHRS and CDR2 is YFSETQ. CDR3 size: 13 residues. The CDR3 DNA reads as TGCGCCAGCAGCTTGGATACCGGACCCCCCAAGTACTTC. Translating it yields CASSLDTGPPKYF. Full variable domain (rest looked up from reference TRBV5-1 and TRBJ2-5): KAGVTQTPRYLIKTRGQQVTLSCSPISGHRSVSWYQQTPGQGLQFLFEYFSETQRNKGNFPGRFSGRQFSNSRSEMNVSTLELGDSALYLCASSLDTGPPKYFGPGTRLLVL.

The chain carries TRBV20-1 and TRBJ1-2; no firm D call. Germline CDR1 DFQATT, CDR2 SNEGSKA (reference sequence). The CDR3 consists of 12 residues. Trimming took 6 bases from V and 2 from J, leaving 10 bases between them. CDR3 sequence (DNA): TGCAGTGCCGTTCCAGAAAACTATGGCTACACCTTC. The encoded protein is CSAVPENYGYTF.

The sample holds a few counts of this clonotype. The rearrangement links TRBV6-2 or TRBV6-3 to TRBJ2-1; 8 positions match TRBD2. CDR1 is MNHEY and CDR2 is SVGEGT in the germline V gene. The CDR3 spans 16 residues. V was clipped by 2 bases and J by 12 bases; unmatched bases: 15. The CDR3 sequence: CASSYPGGGPAIWQFF. The CDR3 region has the DNA TGTGCCAGCAGTTACCCGGGCGGGGGGCCCGCTATATGGCAGTTCTTC.

The V and J genes are TRBV28 and TRBJ1-2, with D tentatively TRBD1 (5 bases). This CDR3 has 15 amino acids. Germline V gives CDR1 MDHEN, CDR2 SYDVKM. V was cut by 4 bases and J by 1 base, with 13 bases left in between. CDR3 coding DNA: TGTGCCAGCAGTTCCGACAGAGAGTTTAACTATGGCTACACCTTC. Translating gives CASSSDREFNYGYTF.

The genes are TRBV30 and TRBJ2-1; D is unresolved. V lost 0 bases and J 1 base, leaving 13 bases between the germline ends. The CDR3 covers 16 residues. The germline CDR1 and CDR2 sequences are GTSNPN and SVGIG (reference sequence). The CDR3 here is CAWSVRAQGSYNEQFF. The CDR3 bases are TGTGCCTGGAGTGTACGGGCCCAAGGGTCCTACAATGAGCAGTTCTTC.

This clonotype showed up many times. The chain couples TRBV29-1 to TRBJ2-4; 13 positions agree with TRBD2. Germline assignment: CDR1 SQVTM and CDR2 ANQGSEA. CDR3 length: 13 residues. The V gene end was trimmed by 6 bases and the J gene end by 9 bases; junction bases not matched to a gene: 5. CDR3 nucleotide sequence: TGCAGCGTCCGGACTAGCGGGAGTAGCATTCAGTACTTC. Its protein product is CSVRTSGSSIQYF.

A few counts support this clonotype. The rearrangement links TRBV20-1 to TRBJ2-1; TRBD2 aligns across 13 bases. Germline V CDR1 and CDR2: DFQATT, SNEGSKA (reference sequence). Germline trimming cut 6 bases from V and 10 bases from J; bases unmatched to any gene: 9. The CDR3 length is 14 residues. This CDR3 reads CSAPTSGRATEQFF. The CDR3 coding sequence is TGCAGTGCCCCAACTAGCGGGAGGGCCACAGAGCAGTTCTTC.

This clonotype was picked up a small number of times. The rearrangement joins TRBV5-1 to TRBJ2-3; no clear D gene. The CDR3 extends over 16 amino acids. The germline gives CDR1 SGHRS, CDR2 YFSETQ. V was pared by 1 base and J by 1 base, with 13 bases between. As DNA, the CDR3 is TGCGCCAGCAGCTTGAATACAGATGTTGGCACAGATACGCAGTATTTT. Protein sequence: CASSLNTDVGTDTQYF.

V usage is TRBV30 and J usage is TRBJ2-5, with 9 nucleotides matching TRBD1. The CDR3 sequence is 16 residues long. After removal of 2 bases from V and 5 bases from J, the junction contained 12 bases not matched to a gene. Germline CDR1 reads GTSNPN; CDR2 reads SVGIG (reference sequence). CDR3 protein: CAWSKGLQGAVETQYF. Here the CDR3 DNA reads TGTGCCTGGAGTAAGGGGCTACAGGGGGCTGTGGAGACCCAGTACTTC.

There are a few counts of this clonotype. CDR3 DNA sequence: TGTGCCTGGAGTGCAGGACAGGGGGCATACGAGCAGTACTTC. This encodes CAWSAGQGAYEQYF. The chain joins TRBV30 to TRBJ2-7, with TRBD1 matching 11 bases. Germline V gene sequence: CDR1 GTSNPN, CDR2 SVGIG (reference sequence). The junction had 3 bases not matched to a gene; V was cut back by 1 base and J by 4 bases. The CDR3 is 14 residues long.

This chain uses TRBV28 with TRBJ2-7, with 8 bases that match TRBD2. V lost 5 bases, J lost 2 bases, and 11 bases stayed unmatched. The CDR3 is 16 amino acids. Per the germline V gene, CDR1 is MDHEN and CDR2 is SYDVKM. The CDR3 DNA follows: TGTGCCAGCAGTCCTCGTCTAGCGGGTCTAACCTACGAGCAGTACTTC. It yields the protein CASSPRLAGLTYEQYF.

This chain uses TRBV11-2 with TRBJ2-1; D is unresolved. Germline V gene lookup returns CDR1 SGHAT and CDR2 FQNNGV. V was clipped by 3 bases and J by 1 base, with 10 bases between them. The CDR3 has 15 residues. CDR3 in DNA: TGTGCCAGCAGCTTTTTAAGTGGGTCCTACAATGAGCAGTTCTTC. Translation: CASSFLSGSYNEQFF.

Remarks on this clonotype: An end of the junction differs from the germline gene, which may be a read error. V gene TRBV6-5 combines with J gene TRBJ1-2, with D uncertain. In germline, CDR1 is MNHEY, CDR2 SVGAGI. The CDR3 is 14 residues long. CDR3 bases: TGTGCCAGCAGTTATCACAGATCCAACTATGACTACACCTTC. This codes for CASSYHRSNYDYTF.

This rearrangement joins TRBV11-2 to TRBJ1-1, with D unclear. CDR3 length equals 15 residues. V was pared by 6 bases and J by 4 bases, with 18 bases between. In germline, CDR1 is SGHAT, CDR2 FQNNGV. The CDR3 nucleotides read TGTGCCAGCAGATTCGGGCCGCAACTTGGCACTGAAGCTTTCTTT. It encodes CASRFGPQLGTEAFF.

This clonotype was found once. J is TRBJ1-1 and V is TRBV28, with 9 bases aligning to TRBD1. The V and J ends lost 5 bases and 3 bases, in that order; junction bases with no gene match: 13. Germline CDR1 MDHEN, CDR2 SYDVKM. The CDR3 spans 17 residues. In DNA form, the CDR3 reads TGTGCCAGCAGTGCTGGACAGGGGATTTACCAGGACACTGAAGCTTTCTTT. This encodes CASSAGQGIYQDTEAFF.

The genes are TRBV20-1 and TRBJ1-4; D is possibly TRBD1 (6 bases). The CDR3 sequence is 13 residues long. Trimming cost V 4 bases and J 3 bases, with 9 bases left between them. Germline lookup yields CDR1 DFQATT and CDR2 SNEGSKA (reference sequence). CDR3 sequence (DNA): TGCAGTGCTACTTCAGGGGCTAATGAAAAACTGTTTTTT. Translated, it gives CSATSGANEKLFF.

This sequence joins TRBV28 and TRBJ2-4; tentatively, D is TRBD2 (5 bases). CDR3 length: 16 residues. Looked up from germline, CDR1 is MDHEN and CDR2 is SYDVKM. Trimming left V 5 bases short and J 1 base short, with 15 bases between. This CDR3 is CASSLGLAWAKNIQYF. CDR3 DNA sequence: TGTGCCAGCAGTCTCGGACTGGCGTGGGCCAAAAACATTCAGTACTTC.

This clonotype has more than one count but fewer than ten. The chain links TRBV15 to TRBJ2-3, with D hard to call. The CDR3 runs to 13 residues. Germline-derived CDR1 and CDR2 are LNHNV and YYDKDF (reference sequence). V gave up 3 bases and J gave up 2 bases, with 6 bases separating them. The CDR3 region is CATSSVYTDTQYF. CDR3 DNA: TGTGCCACCAGCAGCGTATACACAGATACGCAGTATTTT.

The chain carries TRBV29-1 and TRBJ1-2; D unclear. Trimming shortened V by 5 bases and J by 0 bases, and 7 bases separated the two germline ends. Germline CDR1 reads SQVTM; CDR2 reads ANQGSEA. The CDR3 runs 12 residues. CDR3 amino acids: CSVSAPNYGYTF. As DNA, the CDR3 is TGCAGCGTTTCGGCCCCTAACTATGGCTACACCTTC. Together with reference TRBV29-1 and TRBJ1-2, the CDR3 gives the full variable domain: SAVISQKPSRDICQRGTSLTIQCQVDSQVTMMFWYRQQPGQSLTLIATANQGSEATYESGFVIDKFPISRPNLTFSTLTVSNMSPEDSSIYLCSVSAPNYGYTFGSGTRLTVV.